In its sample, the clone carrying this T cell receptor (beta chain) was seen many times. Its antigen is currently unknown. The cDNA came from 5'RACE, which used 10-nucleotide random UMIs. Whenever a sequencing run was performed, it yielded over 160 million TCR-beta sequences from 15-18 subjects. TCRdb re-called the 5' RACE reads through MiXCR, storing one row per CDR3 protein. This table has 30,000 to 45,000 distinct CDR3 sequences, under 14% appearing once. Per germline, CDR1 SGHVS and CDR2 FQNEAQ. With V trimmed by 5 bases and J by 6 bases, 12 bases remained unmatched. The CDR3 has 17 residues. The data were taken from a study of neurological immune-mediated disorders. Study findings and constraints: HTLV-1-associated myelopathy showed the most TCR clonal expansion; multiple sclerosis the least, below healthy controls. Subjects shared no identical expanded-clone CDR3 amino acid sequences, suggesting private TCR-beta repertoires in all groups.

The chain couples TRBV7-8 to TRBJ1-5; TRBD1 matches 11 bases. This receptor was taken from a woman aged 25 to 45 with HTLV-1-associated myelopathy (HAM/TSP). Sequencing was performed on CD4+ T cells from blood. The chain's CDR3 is CASSTWTGGAGRQPQHF. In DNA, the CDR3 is TGTGCCAGCAGCACTTGGACAGGGGGCGCGGGACGTCAGCCCCAGCATTTT.